This TCR beta chain was sequenced during a study of Graves' ophthalmopathy and Graves' hyperthyroidism (dated by TCRdb to about 2018). With regard to the full study: Peripheral blood was collected at initial diagnosis, prior to any treatment. The study used signatures of the TCR beta repertoire to tell Graves' ophthalmopathy apart from Graves' hyperthyroidism and to predict which patients would progress to ophthalmopathy. In total, approximately 140 blood samples were TCR-sequenced: 40 to 45 ophthalmopathy, some 80 hyperthyroidism and about 17 hyperthyroidism-to-ophthalmopathy patients. To explore V-J signatures that distinguish ophthalmopathy from hyperthyroidism, a discovery set of 90 to 100 patients was enrolled, made up of approximately 45 with ophthalmopathy and 55 to 65 with stable hyperthyroidism. The independent validation cohort included about 19 hyperthyroidism patients plus 17 patients who later progressed from hyperthyroidism to ophthalmopathy. In more than 5 hyperthyroidism patients, the T-cell repertoire of thyroid tissue was compared with the T-cell repertoire of blood. After sampling, hyperthyroidism patients received methimazole starting at 30 mg daily, and ophthalmopathy patients received high-dose intravenous methylprednisolone. The approximately 100 discovery patients were divided at random into training and test sets in a 7:3 ratio. The investigation overall reported the following: The 13-signature model separated ophthalmopathy from stable hyperthyroidism with roughly 88% sensitivity and almost 84% specificity in cross-validation, and 80%/75% in the test set. Most of the expanded thyroid clonotypes with a frequency above 0.001 were also detected in blood, and it was suggested that the thyroid immune response may be reflected by blood repertoires. No statistical method was used to predetermine the sample size, and group allocation was not hidden from the investigators. In validation, the model predicted ophthalmopathy progression with 55% to 71% sensitivity and 72.22% specificity; more than ten predicted patients were CT-confirmed with GO in a median of 6.5 months.

Worth noting for this clonotype: Its target antigen remains unknown. No base-level quality is on record; no much larger clone is a single base apart.

The CDR3 runs 14 residues from the cysteine to the phenylalanine. The DNA shown is the 42-base CDR3, in frame from base 1. The germline V gene (reference sequence) supplies CDR1 WNHNN and CDR2 SYGVQD. V is cut by 0 bases and J by 5 bases, and the space between the germline ends is 8 bases. Patients with ophthalmopathy had moderately to severely active disease, with a Clinical Activity Score of 3 or more, a NOSPECS grade of 4 or more, and a disease duration of less than 3 months. Patients with other autoimmune diseases, uncontrolled infections, pregnancy or lactation were excluded. Diagnosis was based on clinical symptoms, serum thyroxine, TRAb, thyroid ultrasound and orbital computed tomography. PBMCs were isolated from more than 9 ml of fresh peripheral blood by Ficoll-Paque density gradient centrifugation. Total RNA was extracted using Trizol reagent, and RNA quality was checked on an Agilent 2100 Bioanalyzer.

For repertoire sequencing, the TCR beta CDR3 regions were amplified from RNA transcripts. The first round was an RT-PCR using HTBI primers with the Qiagen OneStep RT-PCR kit, and this first round was followed by a second-round multiplex PCR, then size selection and purification. The libraries underwent paired-end sequencing with 100 bp reads on an Illumina HiSeq2000. The original methods were these. Reads were processed with SOAPnuke, discarding reads with adapters, uncalled bases, mean Phred below 15, or no exact constant-primer or identifier match. COPE v1.2.5 was used to merge the high-quality paired reads. Each unique nucleotide sequence was treated as a clonotype, and MiTCR v1.1 was used to align the clonotypes to the IMGT TRB V, D and J references. The analysis was limited to V-J combinations with a frequency above 0.0001, which together covered 99.2% of the repertoires. A TCR clonal expansion and chaos score per V-J combination was defined as the ratio of F50 clonal expansion to chaos observed in the TCRdist matrix. Welch's t-statistics and random forest were used to reduce the features to about 14 V-J combinations, which were then used as input to a naive Bayes classifier. Thyroid-blood repertoire similarity was quantified with the Morisita-Horn index. In TCRdb, the public reads were trimmed at Q25 with fastp and aligned with MiXCR, with productive beta chains retained. Identical CDR3 protein sequences are pooled into one entry, listed with their most common genes and DNA. The V and J calls and clone size are TCRdb's, not the authors'. Within this sample are over 14,000 distinct CDR3 sequences, with 50% of them counted one time only. Together, the top ten hold 45% of the sample.

Here the chain combines TRBV10-1 and TRBJ2-1, with the D gene too uncertain to name. The sample taken for sequencing was peripheral blood. This TCR derives from a woman aged 30 to 39 with Graves' ophthalmopathy. Donor details come from another sample of the same person, matched by shared clones. The CDR3 loop reads CASSESSQNNEQFF. The DNA sequence is as follows: TGCGCCAGCAGTGAGTCGTCACAGAACAATGAGCAGTTCTTC.